A single count supports the clone carrying this T cell receptor (beta chain). This sample stems from a study of identical twins. TCRdb redid the calling of the 5' RACE reads with MiXCR, one entry per CDR3 protein. The sample contains roughly 770,000 distinct CDR3 sequences, roughly 18% of which appear only once. A further study also used this sample, focusing on T cells expressing NK-cell markers. That investigation notes: Underlying the TCR beta repertoires were sorted CD3+CD56+NKG2C+, CD3+CD56+NKG2C- and CD3+CD56-NKG2C+ T cells.

The clonotype comes from a woman aged 18-35 years in good health. Sequenced input: PBMCs.

The CDR3 sequence is CASSTLGGTDTQYF. The CDR3 region has the DNA TGTGCCAGCAGTACTTTAGGGGGCACAGATACGCAGTATTTT. The V call is TRBV6-5, the J call TRBJ2-3; D is possibly TRBD1 (5 bases). The CDR3 spans 14 residues. V was pared by 5 bases and J by 1 base, with 10 bases between. Germline V gene data show CDR1 as MNHEY and CDR2 as SVGAGI.